Presented here are 8 T cell receptor beta chains from one specimen sequenced in a study of T cell responses to AZD1222 COVID-19 vaccine. Repertoires were generated with immunoSEQ multiplex PCR, while TCRdb's copy carries only in-frame clones and drops some. The data show around 130,000 clones, roughly 84% seen once. The sequences come from peripheral blood, collected on day 0 of AZD1222 vaccination. The receptors come from an adult in good health.

The V gene is TRBV11-3, the J gene TRBJ2-3; D unresolved. This CDR3 has 13 amino acids. From germline, CDR1 is SGHNT and CDR2 YENEEA. The germline V and J ends were trimmed by 3 bases and 3 bases, with 7 bases remaining between them. CDR3 bases: TGTGCCAGCAGCTTGGAAATTACAGATACGCAGTATTTT. This encodes CASSLEITDTQYF.

The chain couples TRBV19 to TRBJ1-2; 10 positions agree with TRBD1. The CDR3 sequence is 15 residues long. J gave up 8 bases and V 4 bases, and 10 bases lay outside the gene matches. CDR1 and CDR2 from the germline V gene are LNHDA and SQIVND (reference sequence). In DNA form, the CDR3 reads TGTGCCAGTAGTACGGAGACAGGGGGCGGGAGGGGCTACACCTTC. Residues: CASSTETGGGRGYTF. The variable domain in full, with the rest retrieved from reference TRBV19 and TRBJ1-2, is DGGITQSPKYLFRKEGQNVTLSCEQNLNHDAMYWYRQDPGQGLRLIYYSQIVNDFQKGDIAEGYSVSREKKESFPLTVTSAQKNPTAFYLCASSTETGGGRGYTFGSGTRLTVV.

This clone was counted only a few times. The rearrangement uses TRBV29-1 and TRBJ1-1; maybe TRBD1 (5 bases). Trimming shortened V by 5 bases and J by 1 base, and 8 bases separated the two germline ends. The germline gives CDR1 SQVTM, CDR2 ANQGSEA. The CDR3 runs 12 residues. The CDR3 DNA reads as TGCAGCGTTCTTCAGGGGAACACTGAAGCTTTCTTT. Encoded protein: CSVLQGNTEAFF.

The chain links TRBV4-1 to TRBJ1-5; D is unresolved. Germline CDR1 and CDR2: MGHRA and YSYEKL. The V end lost 1 base, the J end lost 2 bases, and 3 bases lay between the germline ends. The CDR3 length is 13 residues. The CDR3 loop reads CASSQVGNQPQHF. As DNA, the CDR3 is TGCGCCAGCAGCCAAGTGGGCAATCAGCCCCAGCATTTT.

The chain has TRBV5-6 and TRBJ1-6; D might be TRBD1 (5 bases). The CDR3 is 14 amino acids. Germline V CDR1 and CDR2: SGHDT, YYEEEE. The V end lost 1 base, the J end lost 11 bases, and 13 bases lay between the germline ends. The CDR3, as DNA: TGTGCCAGCAGCTTGCGGGGCGGGGAGGCACCCCTCCACTTT. Protein: CASSLRGGEAPLHF.

The J gene is TRBJ2-5, the V gene TRBV19, with 8 bases aligning to TRBD2. Germline values: CDR1 LNHDA, CDR2 SQIVND (reference sequence). V was clipped by 6 bases and J by 4 bases; unmatched bases: 7. This CDR3 has 14 amino acids. CDR3 sequence (DNA): TGTGCCAGTAGCACGGACAGCGGGGGAGAGACCCAGTACTTC. Translating it yields CASSTDSGGETQYF.

V usage is TRBV19 and J usage is TRBJ2-5, with 9 nucleotides matching TRBD2. Per germline, CDR1 LNHDA and CDR2 SQIVND (reference sequence). V was clipped by 5 bases and J by 5 bases; unmatched bases: 6. The length of the CDR3 is 14 residues. CDR3 nucleotides: TGTGCCAGTAGTTTTCGGACTAGCGTGGAGACCCAGTACTTC. Amino acid sequence: CASSFRTSVETQYF.

This rearrangement joins TRBV7-9 to TRBJ2-1, with 7 bases that match TRBD2. CDR1 and CDR2 (germline): SEHNR, FQNEAQ (reference sequence). This CDR3 has 13 residues. V dropped 4 bases and J dropped 10; count of bases not matched to a gene: 7. The CDR3 bases are TGTGCCAGCAGCTCCACTAGCGACGGGGAGCAGTTCTTC. Translation gives CASSSTSDGEQFF.